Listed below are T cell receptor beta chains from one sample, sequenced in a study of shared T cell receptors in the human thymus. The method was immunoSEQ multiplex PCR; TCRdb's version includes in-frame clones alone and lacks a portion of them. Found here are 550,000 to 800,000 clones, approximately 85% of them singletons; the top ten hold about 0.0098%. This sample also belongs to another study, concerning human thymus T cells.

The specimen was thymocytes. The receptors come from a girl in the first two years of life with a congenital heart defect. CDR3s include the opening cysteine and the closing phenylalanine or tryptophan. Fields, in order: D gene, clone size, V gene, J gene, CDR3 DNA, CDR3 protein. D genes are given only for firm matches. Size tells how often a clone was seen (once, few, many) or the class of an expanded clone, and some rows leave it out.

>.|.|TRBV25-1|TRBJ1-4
TGTGCCAGCAGCTCCTATCTGGTTGACACGGCTAATGAAAAACTGTTTTTT
CASSSYLVDTANEKLFF
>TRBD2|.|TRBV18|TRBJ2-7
TGTGCCAGCTCACCACCGGGGGGGGGCTACGAGCAGTACTTC
CASSPPGGGYEQYF
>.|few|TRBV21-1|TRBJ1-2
TGTGCCAGCAGCAAATGGAGTAGGCAGTCCTCCTATGGCTACACCTTC
CASSKWSRQSSYGYTF
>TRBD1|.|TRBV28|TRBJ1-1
TGTGCCAGCAGTCCCCTTATCATGCCCCGGGCCGGGACAGGGGACACTGAAGCTTTCTTT
CASSPLIMPRAGTGDTEAFF
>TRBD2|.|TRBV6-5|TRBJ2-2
TGTGCCAGCCGGAAAGCGGGGGGCCGGTCCGGGGAGCTGTTTTTT
CASRKAGGRSGELFF
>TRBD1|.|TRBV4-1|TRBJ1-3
TGCGCCAGCAGCCAAGGGGACAGGAACTCTGGAAACACCATATATTTT
CASSQGDRNSGNTIYF
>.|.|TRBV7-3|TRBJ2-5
TGTGCCAGCAGCTCTGGCGCGGGAAGGGTCCCCGAAGAGACCCAGTACTTC
CASSSGAGRVPEETQYF
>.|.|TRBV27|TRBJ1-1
TGTGCCAGCAGTTTATCCAAGAGGGCCACTGAAGCTTTCTTT
CASSLSKRATEAFF
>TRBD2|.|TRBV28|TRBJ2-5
TGTGCCAGCAGGTCGTTAGCGGGTATGCAAGAGACCCAGTACTTC
CASRSLAGMQETQYF
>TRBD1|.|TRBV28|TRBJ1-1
TGTGCCAGCACCGGGACAGGGAACACTGAAGCTTTCTTT
CASTGTGNTEAFF
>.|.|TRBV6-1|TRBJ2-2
TGTGCCACTTCAGGGCACAACACCGGGGAGCTGTTTTTT
CATSGHNTGELFF
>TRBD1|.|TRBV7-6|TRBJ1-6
TGTGCCAGCAGCCCCCAGCCGGGACAGGTTACCTCACCCCTCCACTTT
CASSPQPGQVTSPLHF
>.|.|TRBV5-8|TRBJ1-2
TGTGCCAGCAGCTATGGACCGGGAGGCTACACCTTC
CASSYGPGGYTF
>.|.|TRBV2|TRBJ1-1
TGTGCCAGCAGGGGGGGAAGCACTGAAGCTTTCTTT
CASRGGSTEAFF
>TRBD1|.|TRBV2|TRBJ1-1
TGTGCCAGCAGGATACGGACAGGATTAGAAGCTTTCTTT
CASRIRTGLEAFF
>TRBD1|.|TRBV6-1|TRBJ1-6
TGTGCCAGCAGTGAAGGATTGGGGACAGGGGATAATTCACCCCTCCACTTT
CASSEGLGTGDNSPLHF
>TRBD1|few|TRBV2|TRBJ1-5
TGTGCCAGCAGTCGGGACAGTAGCAATCAGCCCCAGCATTTT
CASSRDSSNQPQHF
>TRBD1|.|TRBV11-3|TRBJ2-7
TGTGCCAGCAGCCACCGGGACAGGATCTACGAGCAGTACTTC
CASSHRDRIYEQYF
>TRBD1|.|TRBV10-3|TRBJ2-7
TGTGCCATCAGCGGAAAGCTTTCGACAGGGACCCCCTACGAGCAGTACTTC
CAISGKLSTGTPYEQYF
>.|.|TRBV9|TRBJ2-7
TGTGCCAGCAGCGTCAAACTAGGTTGGCAGTACTTC
CASSVKLGWQYF
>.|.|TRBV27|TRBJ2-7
TGTGCCAGCGGGTCGTGGAGCTCCTACGAGCAGTACTTC
CASGSWSSYEQYF
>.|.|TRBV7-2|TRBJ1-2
TGTGCCAGCAGCTTAGAAGTGTCCCTGGTAGAGGGCTACACCTTC
CASSLEVSLVEGYTF
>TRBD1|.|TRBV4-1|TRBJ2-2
TGCGCCAGCAGCCCCCTCCGACAGGGGCCAAGGCACGGGGAGCTGTTTTTT
CASSPLRQGPRHGELFF
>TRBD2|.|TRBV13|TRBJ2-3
TGTGCCAGCAGCTTAGGCCTAGTTTTAGCGGGGAGGAGGGATACGCAGTATTTT
CASSLGLVLAGRRDTQYF
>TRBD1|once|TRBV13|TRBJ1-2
TGTGCCAGCAGCTTGGGACAGGGCGGAATTGTATCTGGCTACACCTTC
CASSLGQGGIVSGYTF
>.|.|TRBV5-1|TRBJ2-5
TGCGCCAGCAGCTCCGGGACATTGGAAGAGACCCAGTACTTC
CASSSGTLEETQYF
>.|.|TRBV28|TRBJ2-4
TGTGCCAGCAGACCCAGCAGGGAAAACATTCAGTACTTC
CASRPSRENIQYF
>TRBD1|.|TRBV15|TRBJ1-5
TGTGCCACCAGCAGGTCCCAGCCGCTCATAGACAGGGCCCTCCTTAGGGATCAGCCCCAGCATTTT
CATSRSQPLIDRALLRDQPQHF
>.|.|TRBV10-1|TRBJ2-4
TGCGCCAGCAGTGAAACTCAGGAGGACATTCAGTACTTC
CASSETQEDIQYF
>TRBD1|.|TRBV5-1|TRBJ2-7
TGCGCCAGCAGCTTGGAGATAGGGGGCTCCGAGCAGTACTTC
CASSLEIGGSEQYF
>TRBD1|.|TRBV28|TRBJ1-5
TGTGCCAGCAGTTTAGGGACAGGGGTCTACTATAGCAATCAGCCCCAGCATTTT
CASSLGTGVYYSNQPQHF
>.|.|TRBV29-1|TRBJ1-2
TGCAGCGTTGAAGAAAATCAGACAGGTCGCGGCTACACCTTC
CSVEENQTGRGYTF
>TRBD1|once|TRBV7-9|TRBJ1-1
TGTGCCAGCAGCTGCCCCGGGACAGGGGGCCCAAACACTGAAGCTTTCTTT
CASSCPGTGGPNTEAFF
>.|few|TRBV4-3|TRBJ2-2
TGCGCCAGCAGCCCTGGACAGTCAACCGGGGAGCTGTTTTTT
CASSPGQSTGELFF
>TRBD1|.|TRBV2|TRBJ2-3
TGTGCCAGTGGGCGGGACAGGGAGGCAGATACGCAGTATTTT
CASGRDREADTQYF
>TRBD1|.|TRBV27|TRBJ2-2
TGTGCCAGCGGTCCGGGACAGGGGGCGTCCGGGGAGCTGTTTTTT
CASGPGQGASGELFF
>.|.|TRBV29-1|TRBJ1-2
TGCAGCGTTGGGAAGGTGGCGGTAAGCACTAACTATGGCTACACCTTC
CSVGKVAVSTNYGYTF
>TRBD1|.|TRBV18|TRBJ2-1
TGTGCCAGCTCACCACCACAGGGGAGCTCCTACAATGAGCAGTTCTTC
CASSPPQGSSYNEQFF
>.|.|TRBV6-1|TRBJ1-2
TGTGCCAGCGGAGCTTTGACAGAATACTATAGCTACACCTTC
CASGALTEYYSYTF
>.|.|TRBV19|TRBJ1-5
TGTGCCAGTAGTATCAACAGGGAAAGCAATCAGCCCCAGCATTTT
CASSINRESNQPQHF
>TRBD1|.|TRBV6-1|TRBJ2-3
TGTGCCAGCAGGGGGACAGGCACAGATACGCAGTATTTT
CASRGTGTDTQYF
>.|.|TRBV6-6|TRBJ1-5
TGTGCCAGCAGAGTCAGGGTGAATCAGCCCCAGCATTTT
CASRVRVNQPQHF
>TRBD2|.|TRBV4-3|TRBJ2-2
TGCGCCAGCAGCCAATCCCCCCGGGGGGGAAACACCGGGGAGCTGTTTTTT
CASSQSPRGGNTGELFF
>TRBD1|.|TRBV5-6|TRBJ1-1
TGTGCCAGCAGCCCGGGGACAGCGACTAACACTGAAGCTTTCTTT
CASSPGTATNTEAFF
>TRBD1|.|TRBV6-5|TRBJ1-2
TGTGCCAGCAGTTACGGGGGACAGAGTCGCTATGGCTACACCTTC
CASSYGGQSRYGYTF
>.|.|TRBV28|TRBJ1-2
TGTGCCAGCAGCCTGGAGCCGAACTTCTATGGCTACACCTTC
CASSLEPNFYGYTF
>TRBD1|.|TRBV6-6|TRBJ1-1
TGTGCCAGCAGTTACGCCCACAGGGGGAAACACTGGGCAGCTTTCTTT
CASSYAHRGKHWAAFF
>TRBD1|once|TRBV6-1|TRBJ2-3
TGTGCCAGCAACAGGGGAGTGGGAGATACGCAGTATTTT
CASNRGVGDTQYF
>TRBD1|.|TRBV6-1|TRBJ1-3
TGTGCCAGCAGGGAGGGACAGGCTGGTGGAAACACCATATATTTT
CASREGQAGGNTIYF
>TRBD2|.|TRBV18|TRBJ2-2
TGTGCCAGCTCACCGGAAGGGAGGGCCGGGGAGCTGTTTTTT
CASSPEGRAGELFF
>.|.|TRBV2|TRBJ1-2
TGTGCCAGCCACGGACAAACCAACTATGGCTACACCTTC
CASHGQTNYGYTF
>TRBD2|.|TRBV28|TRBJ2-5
TGTGCCAGCAGTCCATTGGGACTAAGCAAAGAGACCCAGTACTTC
CASSPLGLSKETQYF